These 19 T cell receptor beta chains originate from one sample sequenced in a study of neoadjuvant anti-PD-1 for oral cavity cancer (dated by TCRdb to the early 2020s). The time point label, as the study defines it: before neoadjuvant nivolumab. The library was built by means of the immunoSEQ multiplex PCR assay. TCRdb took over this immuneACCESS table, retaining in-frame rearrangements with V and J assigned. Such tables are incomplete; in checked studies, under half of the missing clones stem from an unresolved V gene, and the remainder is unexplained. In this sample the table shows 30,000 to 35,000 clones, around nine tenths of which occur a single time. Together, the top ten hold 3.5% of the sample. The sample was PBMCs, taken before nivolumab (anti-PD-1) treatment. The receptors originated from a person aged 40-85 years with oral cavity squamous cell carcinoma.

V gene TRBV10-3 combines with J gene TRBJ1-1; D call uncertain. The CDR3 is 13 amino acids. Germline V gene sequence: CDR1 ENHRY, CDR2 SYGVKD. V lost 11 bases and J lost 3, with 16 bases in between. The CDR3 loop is CAAGQGRHTEAFF. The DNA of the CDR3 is TGTGCCGCCGGGCAAGGGAGGCACACTGAAGCTTTCTTT.

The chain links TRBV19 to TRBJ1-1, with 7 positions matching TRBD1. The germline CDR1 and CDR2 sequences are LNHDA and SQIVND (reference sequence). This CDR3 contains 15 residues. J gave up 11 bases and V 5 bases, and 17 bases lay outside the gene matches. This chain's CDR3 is CASSLRTGRRVGAFF. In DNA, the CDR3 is TGTGCCAGTAGTCTTCGGACAGGAAGGAGAGTAGGGGCTTTCTTT.

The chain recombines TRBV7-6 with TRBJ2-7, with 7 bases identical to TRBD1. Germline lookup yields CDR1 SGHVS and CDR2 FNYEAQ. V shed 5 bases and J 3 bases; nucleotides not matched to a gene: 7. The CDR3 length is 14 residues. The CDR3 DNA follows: TGTGCCAGCAGCCCGTCGGGACAGAACTACGAGCAGTACTTC. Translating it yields CASSPSGQNYEQYF.

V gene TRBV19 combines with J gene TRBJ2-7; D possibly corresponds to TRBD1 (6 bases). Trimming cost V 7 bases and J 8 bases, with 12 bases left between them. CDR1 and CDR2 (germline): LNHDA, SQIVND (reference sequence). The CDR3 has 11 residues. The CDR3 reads CASKGQGKQYF. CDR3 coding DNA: TGTGCCAGTAAGGGTCAGGGGAAGCAGTACTTC.

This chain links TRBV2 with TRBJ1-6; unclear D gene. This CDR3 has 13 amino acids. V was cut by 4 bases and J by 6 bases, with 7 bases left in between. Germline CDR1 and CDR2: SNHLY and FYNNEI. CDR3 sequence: CASSAQTNSPLHF. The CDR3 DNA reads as TGTGCCAGCAGTGCCCAAACTAATTCACCCCTCCACTTT.

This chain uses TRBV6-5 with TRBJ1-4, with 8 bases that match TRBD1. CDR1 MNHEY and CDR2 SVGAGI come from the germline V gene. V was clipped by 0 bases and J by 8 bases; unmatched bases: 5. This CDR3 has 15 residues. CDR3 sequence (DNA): TGTGCCAGCAGTTACTCTCAGGGGGCGAGCGAAAAACTGTTTTTT. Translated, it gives CASSYSQGASEKLFF.

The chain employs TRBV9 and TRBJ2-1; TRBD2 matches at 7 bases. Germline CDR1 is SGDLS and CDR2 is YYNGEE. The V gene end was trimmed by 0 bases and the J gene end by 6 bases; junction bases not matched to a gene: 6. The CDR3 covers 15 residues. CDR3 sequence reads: CASSVDGGGFNEQFF. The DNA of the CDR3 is TGTGCCAGCAGCGTAGATGGCGGGGGTTTCAATGAGCAGTTCTTC.

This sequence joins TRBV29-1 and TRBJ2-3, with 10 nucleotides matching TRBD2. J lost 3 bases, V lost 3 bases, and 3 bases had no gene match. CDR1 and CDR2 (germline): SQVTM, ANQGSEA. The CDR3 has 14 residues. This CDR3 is CSVDVAGGTDTQYF. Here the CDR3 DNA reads TGCAGCGTTGACGTAGCGGGGGGAACAGATACGCAGTATTTT.

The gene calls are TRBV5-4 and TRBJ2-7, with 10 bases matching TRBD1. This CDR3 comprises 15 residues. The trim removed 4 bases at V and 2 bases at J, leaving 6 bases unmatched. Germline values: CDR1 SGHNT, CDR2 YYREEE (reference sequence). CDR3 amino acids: CASSRGQGSTYEQYF. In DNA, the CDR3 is TGTGCCAGCAGCCGGGGACAGGGGTCGACCTACGAGCAGTACTTC.

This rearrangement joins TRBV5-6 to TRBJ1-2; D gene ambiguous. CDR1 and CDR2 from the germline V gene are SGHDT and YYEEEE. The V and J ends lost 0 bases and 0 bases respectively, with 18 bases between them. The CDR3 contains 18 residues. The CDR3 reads CASSLAGTESNPNYGYTF. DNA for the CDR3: TGTGCCAGCAGCTTGGCCGGAACAGAGTCAAATCCTAACTATGGCTACACCTTC.

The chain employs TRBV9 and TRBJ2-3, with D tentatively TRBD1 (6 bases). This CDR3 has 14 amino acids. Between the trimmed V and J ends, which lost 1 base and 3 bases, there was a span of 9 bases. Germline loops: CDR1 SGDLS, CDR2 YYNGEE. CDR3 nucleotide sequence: TGTGCCAGCAGCGTACGGCAGGGGACAGATACGCAGTATTTT. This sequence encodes CASSVRQGTDTQYF.

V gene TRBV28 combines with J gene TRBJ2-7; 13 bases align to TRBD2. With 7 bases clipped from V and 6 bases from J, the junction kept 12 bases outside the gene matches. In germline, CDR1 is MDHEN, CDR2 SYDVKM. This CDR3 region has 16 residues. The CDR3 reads CASTLGLAGPSLEQYF. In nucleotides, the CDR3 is TGTGCCAGCACCCTGGGACTAGCGGGGCCCTCACTCGAGCAGTACTTC.

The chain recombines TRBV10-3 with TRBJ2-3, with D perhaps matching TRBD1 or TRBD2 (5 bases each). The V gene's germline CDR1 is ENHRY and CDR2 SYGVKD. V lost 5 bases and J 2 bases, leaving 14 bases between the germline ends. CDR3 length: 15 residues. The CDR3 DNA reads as TGTGCCATCAGTCCGTCGGGGCGCGACACAGATACGCAGTATTTT. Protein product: CAISPSGRDTDTQYF.

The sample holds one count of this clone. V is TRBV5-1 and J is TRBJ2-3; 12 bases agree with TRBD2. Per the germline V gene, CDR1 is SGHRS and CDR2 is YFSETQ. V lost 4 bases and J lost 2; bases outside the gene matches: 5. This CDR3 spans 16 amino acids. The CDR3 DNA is TGCGCCAGCAGCAGCCGACTAGCGGGAGCCACAGATACGCAGTATTTT. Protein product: CASSSRLAGATDTQYF.

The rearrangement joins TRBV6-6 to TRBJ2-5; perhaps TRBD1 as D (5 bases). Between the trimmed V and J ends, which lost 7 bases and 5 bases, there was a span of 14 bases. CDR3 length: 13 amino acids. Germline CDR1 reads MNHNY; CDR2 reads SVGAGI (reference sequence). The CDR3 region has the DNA TGTGCCAGCAAAGAAGGGGTATTGGAGACCCAGTACTTC. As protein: CASKEGVLETQYF.

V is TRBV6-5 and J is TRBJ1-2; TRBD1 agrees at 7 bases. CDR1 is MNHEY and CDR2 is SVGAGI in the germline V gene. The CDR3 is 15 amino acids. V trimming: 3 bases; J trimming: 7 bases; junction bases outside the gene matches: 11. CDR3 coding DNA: TGTGCCAGCAGTTATACCGGGACAGCCTTAAGTGGCTACACCTTC. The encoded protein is CASSYTGTALSGYTF.

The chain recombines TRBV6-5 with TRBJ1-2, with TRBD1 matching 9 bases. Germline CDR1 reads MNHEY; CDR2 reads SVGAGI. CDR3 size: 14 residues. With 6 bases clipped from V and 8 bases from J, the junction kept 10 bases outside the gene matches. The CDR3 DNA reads TGTGCCAGCAGGACCGGACAGGGGATGAAAGGCTACACCTTC. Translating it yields CASRTGQGMKGYTF.

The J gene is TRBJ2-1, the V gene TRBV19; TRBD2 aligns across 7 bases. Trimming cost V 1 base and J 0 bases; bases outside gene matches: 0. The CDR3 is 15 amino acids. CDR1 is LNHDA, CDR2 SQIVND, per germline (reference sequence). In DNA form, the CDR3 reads TGTGCCAGTAGTATAGCTAGCGGCTCCTACAATGAGCAGTTCTTC. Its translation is CASSIASGSYNEQFF. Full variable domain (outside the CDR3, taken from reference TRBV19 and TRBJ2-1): DGGITQSPKYLFRKEGQNVTLSCEQNLNHDAMYWYRQDPGQGLRLIYYSQIVNDFQKGDIAEGYSVSREKKESFPLTVTSAQKNPTAFYLCASSIASGSYNEQFFGPGTRLTVL.

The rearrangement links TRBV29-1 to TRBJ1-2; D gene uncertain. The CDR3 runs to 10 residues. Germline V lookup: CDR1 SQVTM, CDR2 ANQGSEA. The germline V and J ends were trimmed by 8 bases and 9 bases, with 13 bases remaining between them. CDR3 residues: CSSFGRSYTF. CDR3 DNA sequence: TGCAGCTCGTTCGGGAGGAGCTACACCTTC.